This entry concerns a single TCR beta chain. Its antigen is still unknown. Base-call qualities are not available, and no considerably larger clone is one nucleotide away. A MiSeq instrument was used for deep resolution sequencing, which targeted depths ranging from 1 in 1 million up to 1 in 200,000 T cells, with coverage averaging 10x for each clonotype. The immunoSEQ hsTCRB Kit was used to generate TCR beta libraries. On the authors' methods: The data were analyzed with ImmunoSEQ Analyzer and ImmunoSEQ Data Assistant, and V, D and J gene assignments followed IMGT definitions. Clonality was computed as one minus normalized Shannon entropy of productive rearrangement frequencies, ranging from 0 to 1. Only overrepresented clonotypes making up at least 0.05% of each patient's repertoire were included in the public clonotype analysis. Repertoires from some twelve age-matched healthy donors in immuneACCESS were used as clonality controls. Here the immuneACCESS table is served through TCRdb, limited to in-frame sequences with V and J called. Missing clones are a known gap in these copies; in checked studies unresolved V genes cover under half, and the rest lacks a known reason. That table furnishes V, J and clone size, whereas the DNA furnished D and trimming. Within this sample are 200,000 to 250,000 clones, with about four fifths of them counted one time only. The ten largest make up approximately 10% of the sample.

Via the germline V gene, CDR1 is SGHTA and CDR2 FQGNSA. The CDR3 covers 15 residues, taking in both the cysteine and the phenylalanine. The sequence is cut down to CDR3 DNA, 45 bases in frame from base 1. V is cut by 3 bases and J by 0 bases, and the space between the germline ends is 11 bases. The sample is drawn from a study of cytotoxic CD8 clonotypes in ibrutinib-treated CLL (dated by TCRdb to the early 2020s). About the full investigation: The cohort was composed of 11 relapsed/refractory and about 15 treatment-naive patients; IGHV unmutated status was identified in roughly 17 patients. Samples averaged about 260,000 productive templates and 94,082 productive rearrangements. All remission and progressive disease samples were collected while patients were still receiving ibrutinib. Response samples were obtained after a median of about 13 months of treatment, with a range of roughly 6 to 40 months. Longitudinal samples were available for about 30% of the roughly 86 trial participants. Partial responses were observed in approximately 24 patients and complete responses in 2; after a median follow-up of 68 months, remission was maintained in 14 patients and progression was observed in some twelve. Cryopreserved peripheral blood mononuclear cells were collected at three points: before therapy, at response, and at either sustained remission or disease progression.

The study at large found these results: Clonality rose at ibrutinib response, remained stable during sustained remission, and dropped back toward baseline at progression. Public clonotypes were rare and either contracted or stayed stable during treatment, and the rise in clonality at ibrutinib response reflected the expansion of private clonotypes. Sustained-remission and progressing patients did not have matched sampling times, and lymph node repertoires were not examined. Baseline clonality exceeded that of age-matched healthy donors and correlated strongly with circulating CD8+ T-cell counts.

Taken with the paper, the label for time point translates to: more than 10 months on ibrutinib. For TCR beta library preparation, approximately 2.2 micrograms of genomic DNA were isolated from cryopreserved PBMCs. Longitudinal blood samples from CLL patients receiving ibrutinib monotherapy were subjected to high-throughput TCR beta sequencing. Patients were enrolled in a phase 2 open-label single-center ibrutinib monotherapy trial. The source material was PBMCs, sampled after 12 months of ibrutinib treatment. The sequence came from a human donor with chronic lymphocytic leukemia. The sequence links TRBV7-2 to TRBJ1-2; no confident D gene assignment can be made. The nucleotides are TGTGCCAGCAGCTTCGTGCGCATATCTAACTATGGCTACACCTTC. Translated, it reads CASSFVRISNYGYTF.